These T cell receptor beta chains were read from a single sample in a study of T cells of healthy individuals. TCRdb ran MiXCR on the 5' RACE reads and lists one entry per CDR3 protein. The table records around 98,000 distinct CDR3 sequences, about 16% of them present only once. The receptors were sampled from a human donor in good health. The CDR3 runs from the conserved cysteine through the conserved F or W. The order of the fields is D gene, J gene, clone size, V gene, CDR3 DNA, CDR3 protein. The D gene is left open where the match is weak. Clone sizes are given selectively: once, few, many, or a class where the clone is expanded.

NA	TRBJ2-5	few	TRBV28	TGTGCCAGCAGTTTAACTAGAGCCCAAGAGACCCAGTACTTC	CASSLTRAQETQYF
NA	TRBJ1-5	many	TRBV6-2/TRBV6-3	TGTGCCAGCAGTTACCCCTATGGGGGCGGGTTCGGCAATCAGCCCCAGCATTTT	CASSYPYGGGFGNQPQHF
NA	TRBJ2-6	NA	TRBV20-1	TGCAGTGCTAGAGATCCGTTGACCGGGGCCAACGTCCTGACTTTC	CSARDPLTGANVLTF
TRBD1	TRBJ1-2	few	TRBV4-1	TGCGCCAGCAGCCCCATAGGACAGGTCTATGGCTACACCTTC	CASSPIGQVYGYTF
NA	TRBJ2-2	few	TRBV24-1	TGTGCCACCAGTGATTCCTGGGTAGCCGGGGAGCTGTTTTTT	CATSDSWVAGELFF
NA	TRBJ1-1	NA	TRBV29-1	TGCAGCGTCGTTAACGAGGGCACTGAAGCTTTCTTT	CSVVNEGTEAFF
NA	TRBJ2-4	few	TRBV19	TGTGCCAGTAGTCGGGTCCTCGACATTCAGTACTTC	CASSRVLDIQYF
TRBD1	TRBJ1-2	few	TRBV28	TGTGCCAGCAGTGGGGACAGATCGAACTATGGCTACACCTTC	CASSGDRSNYGYTF
NA	TRBJ2-2	many	TRBV29-1	TGCAGCGTTGTCCAGGCGGGTAGGACCGGGGAGCTGTTTTTT	CSVVQAGRTGELFF
NA	TRBJ1-5	NA	TRBV27	TGTGCCAGCAGTTTATCGATAGGTCAGGGGAGCAATCAGCCCCAGCATTTT	CASSLSIGQGSNQPQHF
NA	TRBJ2-1	NA	TRBV7-2	TGTGCCAGCAGCTTAGTGGCTCAGGGGTTCAATGAGCAGTTCTTC	CASSLVAQGFNEQFF
TRBD1	TRBJ1-1	NA	TRBV25-1	TGTGCCAGCAGTGATGGGGACAGGGTTGGCACTGAAGCTTTCTTT	CASSDGDRVGTEAFF
NA	TRBJ1-1	NA	TRBV30	TGTGCCTGGAGTACCCTAAGATTAGCCACTGAAGCTTTCTTT	CAWSTLRLATEAFF
TRBD1	TRBJ1-2	NA	TRBV5-1	TGCGCCAGCAGCCCGAGCGGGACAGACTATGGCTACACCTTC	CASSPSGTDYGYTF
NA	TRBJ2-2	few	TRBV7-2	TGTGCCAGCAGCTTGCGATACCGGGACCCGGAGCTGTTTTTT	CASSLRYRDPELFF
NA	TRBJ2-7	few	TRBV20-1	TGCAGTGCTAGACAAGACTTCTACGAGCAGTACTTC	CSARQDFYEQYF
TRBD2	TRBJ2-3	few	TRBV18	TGTGCCAGCTCACGGCCCCGGCGGGAGGGCACAGATACGCAGTATTTT	CASSRPRREGTDTQYF
NA	TRBJ1-5	many	TRBV28	TGTGCCAGCAATAACCGGGGGAATTTAATACAGCCCCAGCATTTT	CASNNRGNLIQPQHF
TRBD2	TRBJ2-1	NA	TRBV6-4	TGTGCCAGCAGCCAGCGGGAGTCAGCCTACAATGAGCAGTTCTTC	CASSQRESAYNEQFF
TRBD2	TRBJ2-3	few	TRBV7-3	TGTGCCAGCAGCTTAAGCGGGGGGGCCGGGGATACGCAGTATTTT	CASSLSGGAGDTQYF
TRBD1	TRBJ1-5	NA	TRBV29-1	TGCAGCGTTGAGAGCAGACAGGGTCAGCCCCAGCATTTT	CSVESRQGQPQHF
NA	TRBJ1-1	NA	TRBV27	TGTGCCAGCAGTTTAAGGGGGGGGAACACTGAAGCTTTCTTT	CASSLRGGNTEAFF
NA	TRBJ1-6	few	TRBV10-3	TGTGCCATCAGTGAGTCAGTCATAGTTAATTCACCCCTCCACTTT	CAISESVIVNSPLHF
NA	TRBJ2-7	NA	TRBV7-9	TGTGCCAGCAGCTTAGGGTCAGCTGGCGAGCAGTACTTC	CASSLGSAGEQYF
NA	TRBJ2-7	few	TRBV7-8	TGTGCCAGCAGCACGGGGGCAGATGCCCCGTCCTACGAGCAGTACTTC	CASSTGADAPSYEQYF
NA	TRBJ1-1	many	TRBV9	TGTGCCAGCAGCCCTCAAGGTGGTGCCTTTGGGACTGAAGCTTTCTTT	CASSPQGGAFGTEAFF
NA	TRBJ2-1	few	TRBV28	TGTGCCAGCAGTTTCGGCCAGGGCGTGCCGGGTGGGCAGTTCTTC	CASSFGQGVPGGQFF
TRBD1	TRBJ1-6	NA	TRBV6-1	TGTGCCAGCAGTGACATAGGGACAGGGGTTAATTCACCCCTCCACTTT	CASSDIGTGVNSPLHF
TRBD2	TRBJ2-1	few	TRBV4-1	TGCGCCAGCAGCCAAGATAGGCTAGCGGGGACCTACAATGAGCAGTTCTTC	CASSQDRLAGTYNEQFF
NA	TRBJ1-1	NA	TRBV28	TGTGCCAGCAGCCAGCTTAAACTTCGGGAGCCGAGGGACACTGAAGCTTTCTTT	CASSQLKLREPRDTEAFF
NA	TRBJ2-3	NA	TRBV4-2	TGTGCCAGCAGCCCCCGCCCAGGTCTACTCGACACAGATACGCAGTATTTT	CASSPRPGLLDTDTQYF
NA	TRBJ2-5	many	TRBV4-2	TGTGCCAGCAGCCTTACTCTTTCCAGCGAGGAAGAGACCCAGTACTTC	CASSLTLSSEEETQYF
NA	TRBJ1-3	many	TRBV9	TGTGCCAGCAGCTCCGCCGGTGGCTCTGGAAACACCATATATTTT	CASSSAGGSGNTIYF
NA	TRBJ1-5	few	TRBV9	TGTGCCAGCAGCCGTGACCCAAATAGCAATCAGCCCCAGCATTTT	CASSRDPNSNQPQHF
NA	TRBJ2-7	NA	TRBV7-9	TGTGCCAGCAGCTCCAACTCAGGGGAGCGGAGGTTCGAGCAGTACTTC	CASSSNSGERRFEQYF
NA	TRBJ2-7	few	TRBV7-2	TGTGCCAGCAGCCCCGACAGGAGCTCCTACGAGCAGTACTTC	CASSPDRSSYEQYF
NA	TRBJ1-2	many	TRBV29-1	TGCAGCGTTCAAGGGGAGACAGTTTATGGCTACACCTTC	CSVQGETVYGYTF
NA	TRBJ2-3	many	TRBV18	TGTGCCAGCTCACAGACCACAGATACGCAGTATTTT	CASSQTTDTQYF